The entry that follows covers one TCR beta chain sequence. This record comes from a study of shared clonotypes between healthy human individuals. Trimming stripped 2 bases from V and 7 bases from J, with 11 bases between. Germline CDR1 is KGHSH and CDR2 is LQKENI. The CDR3 covers 14 residues. The table came from immunoSEQ multiplex PCR; TCRdb's copy has only in-frame clones and leaves some out. Of approximately 2.4 million clones in the sample, around 95% are singletons; the top ten hold 0.1% to 0.15%. This clonotype was sampled from a man aged 18 to 30 in good health. This sequence joins TRBV18 and TRBJ1-4, with D tentatively TRBD1 (6 bases). The sample consisted of naive CD4+ T cells sorted from blood. Subset: CD45RA+ positively selected. In nucleotides, the CDR3 is TGTGCCAGCTCACCATTACAGGGAGGTGAAAAACTGTTTTTT. Amino acid sequence: CASSPLQGGEKLFF.